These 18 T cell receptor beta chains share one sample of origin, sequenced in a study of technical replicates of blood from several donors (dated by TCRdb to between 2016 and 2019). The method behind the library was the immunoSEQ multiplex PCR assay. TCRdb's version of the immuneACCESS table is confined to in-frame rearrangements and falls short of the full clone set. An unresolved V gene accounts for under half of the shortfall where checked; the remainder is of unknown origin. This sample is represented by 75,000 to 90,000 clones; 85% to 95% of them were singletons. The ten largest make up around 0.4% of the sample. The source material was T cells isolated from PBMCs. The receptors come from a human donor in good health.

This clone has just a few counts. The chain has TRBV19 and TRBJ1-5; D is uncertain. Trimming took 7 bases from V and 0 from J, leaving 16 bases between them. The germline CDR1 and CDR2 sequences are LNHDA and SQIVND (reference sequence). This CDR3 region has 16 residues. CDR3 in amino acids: CASTLGHFSSNQPQHF. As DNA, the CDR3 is TGTGCCAGTACTCTGGGCCATTTCAGTAGCAATCAGCCCCAGCATTTT.

The chain's CDR3 is CASSRGPGQGVTYEQYF. CDR3 nucleotides: TGTGCCAGCAGCCGCGGGCCGGGACAGGGGGTTACCTACGAGCAGTACTTC. The V call is TRBV28, the J call TRBJ2-7, with 11 bases matching TRBD1. Germline CDR1 MDHEN, CDR2 SYDVKM. The CDR3 spans 17 residues. V dropped 6 bases and J dropped 2; count of bases not matched to a gene: 12.

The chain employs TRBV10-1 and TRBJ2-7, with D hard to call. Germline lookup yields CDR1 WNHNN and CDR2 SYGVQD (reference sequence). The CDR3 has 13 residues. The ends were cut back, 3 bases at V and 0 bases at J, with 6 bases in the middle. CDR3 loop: CASSDRLSYEQYF. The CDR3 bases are TGCGCCAGCAGTGACAGGCTCTCCTACGAGCAGTACTTC.

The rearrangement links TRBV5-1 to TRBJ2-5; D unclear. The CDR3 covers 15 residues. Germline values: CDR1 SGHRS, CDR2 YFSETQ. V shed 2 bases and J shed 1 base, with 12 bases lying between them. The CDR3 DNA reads TGCGCCAGCAGCTTATTTTCGGTCCCCCAAGAGACCCAGTACTTC. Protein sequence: CASSLFSVPQETQYF.

The CDR3 DNA is TGTGCCAGCAGCTTCATCGATACGCAGTATTTT. Translation gives CASSFIDTQYF. The V call is TRBV7-9, the J call TRBJ2-3; no firm D call. This CDR3 is built from 11 residues. Germline V lookup: CDR1 SEHNR, CDR2 FQNEAQ (reference sequence). The V end was cut by 3 bases, the J end by 6 bases, with 4 bases between.

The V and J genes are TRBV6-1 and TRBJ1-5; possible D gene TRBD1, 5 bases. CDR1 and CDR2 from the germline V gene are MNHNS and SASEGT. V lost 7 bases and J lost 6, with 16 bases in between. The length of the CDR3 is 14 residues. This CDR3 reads CASTEGASFQPQHF. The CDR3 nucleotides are TGTGCCAGCACCGAAGGGGCCTCGTTTCAGCCCCAGCATTTT.

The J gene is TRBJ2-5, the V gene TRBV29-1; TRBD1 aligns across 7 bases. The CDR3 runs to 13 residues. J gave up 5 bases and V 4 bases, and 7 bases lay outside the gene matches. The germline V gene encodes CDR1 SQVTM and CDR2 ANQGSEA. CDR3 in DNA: TGCAGCGTTGGAGGGGGCGCTCGGGAGACCCAGTACTTC. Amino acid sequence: CSVGGGARETQYF.

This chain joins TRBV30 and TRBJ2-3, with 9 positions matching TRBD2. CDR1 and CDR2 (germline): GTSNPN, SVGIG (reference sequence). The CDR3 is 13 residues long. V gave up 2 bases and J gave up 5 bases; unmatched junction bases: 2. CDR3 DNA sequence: TGTGCCTGGAGTAGGCGGGAGGGAGATACGCAGTATTTT. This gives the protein CAWSRREGDTQYF.

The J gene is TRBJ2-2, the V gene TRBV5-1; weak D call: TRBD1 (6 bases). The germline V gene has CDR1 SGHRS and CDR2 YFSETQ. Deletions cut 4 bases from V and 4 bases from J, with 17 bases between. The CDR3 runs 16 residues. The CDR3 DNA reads TGCGCCAGCAGCCCGGTGACAGGCCCCAGCACCGGGGAGCTGTTTTTT. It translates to CASSPVTGPSTGELFF.

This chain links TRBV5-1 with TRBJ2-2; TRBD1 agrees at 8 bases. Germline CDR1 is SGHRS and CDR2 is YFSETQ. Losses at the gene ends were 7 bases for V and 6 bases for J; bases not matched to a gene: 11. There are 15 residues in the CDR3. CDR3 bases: TGCGCCAGCGTTTCCTTTCAGGGGGCGTCCGGGGAGCTGTTTTTT. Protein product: CASVSFQGASGELFF.

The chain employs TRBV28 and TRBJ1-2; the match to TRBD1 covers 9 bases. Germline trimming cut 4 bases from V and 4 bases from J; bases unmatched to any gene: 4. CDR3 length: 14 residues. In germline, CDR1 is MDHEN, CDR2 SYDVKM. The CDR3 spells CASSSDRGFYGYTF. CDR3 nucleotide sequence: TGTGCCAGCAGTTCGGACAGGGGATTCTATGGCTACACCTTC.

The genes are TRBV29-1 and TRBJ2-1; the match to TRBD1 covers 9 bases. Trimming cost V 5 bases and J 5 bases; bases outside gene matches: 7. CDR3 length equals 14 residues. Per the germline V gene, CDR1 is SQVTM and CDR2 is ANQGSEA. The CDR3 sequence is CSVRTGQGHNEQFF. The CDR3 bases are TGCAGCGTTCGTACGGGACAGGGCCACAATGAGCAGTTCTTC.

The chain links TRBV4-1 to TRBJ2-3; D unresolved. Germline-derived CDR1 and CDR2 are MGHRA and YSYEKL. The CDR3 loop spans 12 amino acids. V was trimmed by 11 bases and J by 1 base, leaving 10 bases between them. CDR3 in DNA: TGCGCCGTGAGTTCTGGCACAGATACGCAGTATTTT. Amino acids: CAVSSGTDTQYF.

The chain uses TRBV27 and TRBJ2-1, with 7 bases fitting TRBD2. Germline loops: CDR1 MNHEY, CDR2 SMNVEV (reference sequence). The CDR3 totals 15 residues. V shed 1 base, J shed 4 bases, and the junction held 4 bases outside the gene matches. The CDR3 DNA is TGTGCCAGCAGTTTATTTCCTAGCGGATACAATGAGCAGTTCTTC. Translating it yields CASSLFPSGYNEQFF.

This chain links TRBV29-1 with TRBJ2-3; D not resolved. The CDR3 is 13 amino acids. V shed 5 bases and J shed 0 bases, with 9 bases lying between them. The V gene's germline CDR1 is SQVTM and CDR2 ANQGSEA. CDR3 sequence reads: CSVSGGSTDTQYF. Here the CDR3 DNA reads TGCAGCGTTAGTGGCGGTAGCACAGATACGCAGTATTTT.

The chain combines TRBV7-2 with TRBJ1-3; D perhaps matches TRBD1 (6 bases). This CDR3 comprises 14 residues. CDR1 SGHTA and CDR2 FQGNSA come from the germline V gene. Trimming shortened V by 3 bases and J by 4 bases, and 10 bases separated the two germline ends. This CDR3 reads CASSLKGGGNTIYF. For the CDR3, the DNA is TGTGCCAGCAGCTTGAAGGGGGGGGGAAACACCATATATTTT.

The CDR3 coding sequence is TGTGCTAGTGGACCCGGGACTACTTACACAGATACGCAGTATTTT. Its protein is CASGPGTTYTDTQYF. This chain joins TRBV12-5 and TRBJ2-3; 7 bases map to TRBD2. The ends lost 6 bases at V and 2 bases at J; junction bases unmatched: 8. CDR3 length: 15 amino acids. From germline, CDR1 is LGHNT and CDR2 FRNRAP.

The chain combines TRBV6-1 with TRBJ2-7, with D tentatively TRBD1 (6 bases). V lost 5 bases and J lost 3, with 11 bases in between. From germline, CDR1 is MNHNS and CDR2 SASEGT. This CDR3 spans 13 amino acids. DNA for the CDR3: TGTGCCAGCAGTACAGGGCTATTCTACGAGCAGTACTTC. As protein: CASSTGLFYEQYF.